This T cell receptor (beta chain) originates from a study of control samples from healthy donors and cancer patients. The CDR3 extends over 14 amino acids. The V gene's germline CDR1 is MNHNY and CDR2 SVGAGI (reference sequence). Unmatched junction bases numbered 0, after V lost 5 bases and J lost 2 bases. Here immunoSEQ multiplex PCR was the method, and the copy in TCRdb shows in-frame clones only, minus some. This sample has 95,000 to 150,000 clones; around 89% occur once, and the top ten carry less than 3.5%. The J gene is TRBJ2-5, the V gene TRBV6-6; TRBD2 matches 12 bases. The source is a man between 40 and 49 years old in good health. Sample: blood. The CDR3 protein is CASSGLAGQETQYF. Here the CDR3 DNA reads TGTGCCAGCAGTGGACTAGCGGGGCAAGAGACCCAGTACTTC.